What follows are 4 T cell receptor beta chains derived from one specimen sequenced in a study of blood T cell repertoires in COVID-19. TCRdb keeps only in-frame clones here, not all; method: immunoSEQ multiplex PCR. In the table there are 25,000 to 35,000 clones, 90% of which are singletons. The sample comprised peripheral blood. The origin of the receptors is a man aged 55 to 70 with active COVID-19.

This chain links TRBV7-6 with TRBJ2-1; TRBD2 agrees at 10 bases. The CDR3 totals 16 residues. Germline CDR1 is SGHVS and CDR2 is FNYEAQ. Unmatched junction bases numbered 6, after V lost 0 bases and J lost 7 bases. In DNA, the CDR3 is TGTGCCAGCAGCTTAGCGAGCGGGGGGGCTGGTAATGAGCAGTTCTTC. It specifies CASSLASGGAGNEQFF.

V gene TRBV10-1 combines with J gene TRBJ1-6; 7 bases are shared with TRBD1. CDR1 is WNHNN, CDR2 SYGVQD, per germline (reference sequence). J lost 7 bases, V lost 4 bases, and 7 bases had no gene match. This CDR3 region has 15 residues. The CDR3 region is CASSVFRTGNSPLHF. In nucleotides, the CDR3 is TGCGCCAGCAGTGTATTCCGGACAGGAAATTCACCCCTCCACTTT.

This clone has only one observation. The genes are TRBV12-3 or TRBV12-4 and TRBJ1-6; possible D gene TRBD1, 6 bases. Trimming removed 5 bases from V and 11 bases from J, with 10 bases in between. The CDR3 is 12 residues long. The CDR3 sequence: CASSRQAAPLHF. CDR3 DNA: TGTGCCAGCAGTAGACAGGCGGCACCCCTCCACTTT.

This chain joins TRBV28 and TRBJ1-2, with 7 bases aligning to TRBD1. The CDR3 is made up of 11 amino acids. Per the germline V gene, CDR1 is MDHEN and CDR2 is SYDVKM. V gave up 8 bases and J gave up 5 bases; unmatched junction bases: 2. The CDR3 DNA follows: TGTGCCAGCTTACAGGGGTATGGCTACACCTTC. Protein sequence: CASLQGYGYTF.